This TCR beta chain is from a study of blood T cell repertoires in COVID-19. Study details: Sources were T cells, B-cell-depleted T cells, or PBMCs; the material itself was cDNA or gDNA.

Germline values: CDR1 SEHNR, CDR2 FQNEAQ (reference sequence). V lost 4 bases to trimming and J lost 7 bases; unmatched junction nucleotides: 10. This CDR3 is 16 amino acids long. In the source study's methods: For nucleated cells, counts were estimated from reference gene primer amplification. Sequencing was performed with immunoSEQ multiplex PCR; in TCRdb, only in-frame clones are kept and a portion is missing. V, J and clone size reflect that table, while D and trimming were determined from the DNA. The sample holds about 85,000 clones; approximately 80% are singletons and the top ten take approximately 14%.

The chain is built from TRBV7-9 and TRBJ2-1, with TRBD2 matching 10 bases. The specimen sequenced was peripheral blood. The clonotype originates from a human donor in a cohort sampled during active COVID-19. The CDR3 here is CASSSTLAGGWNEQFF. CDR3 sequence (DNA): TGTGCCAGCAGCTCCACCTTAGCGGGGGGTTGGAATGAGCAGTTCTTC.